A selection of T cell receptor beta chains follows, all from one sample in a study of T-cell memory formation after mild COVID-19. From the 5' RACE reads, TCRdb called clonotypes with MiXCR, one entry per CDR3 protein. Here the sample spans some 440,000 distinct CDR3 sequences, roughly 23% being singletons. The sequenced sample consisted of PBMCs or a T cell subset sorted from them (not recorded which). These TCRs come from an adult woman who had mild COVID-19 (a few samples of this study predate the infection). Cell type and time point are not known. CDR3s include the opening cysteine and the closing phenylalanine or tryptophan. Each record gives: D gene, clone size, J gene, V gene, CDR3 protein, CDR3 DNA. A D gene is named only where the DNA matches it firmly. The size field is filled for only some rows; it gives once, few, many or a size class.

>TRBD1|few|TRBJ2-1|TRBV7-9
CASSLEPGQGGREQFF
TGTGCCAGCAGCTTAGAGCCGGGACAGGGTGGACGCGAGCAGTTCTTC
>.|few|TRBJ2-7|TRBV20-1
CRESTRGEQYF
TGCAGAGAATCCACTAGGGGTGAGCAGTACTTC
>.|.|TRBJ2-4|TRBV20-1
CSARDYQGPHIQYF
TGCAGTGCTAGAGATTATCAGGGACCACACATTCAGTACTTC
>TRBD2|.|TRBJ2-7|TRBV3-1
CASSQKTSGSYEQYF
TGTGCCAGCAGCCAAAAGACTAGCGGCTCCTACGAGCAGTACTTC
>TRBD1|few|TRBJ1-4|TRBV4-3
CASSESDRENEKLFF
TGCGCCAGCAGCGAATCTGACAGGGAGAATGAAAAACTGTTTTTT
>TRBD2|few|TRBJ2-3|TRBV7-2
CATLLAGQAADTQYF
TGTGCCACCCTACTAGCGGGACAGGCCGCAGATACGCAGTATTTT
>TRBD2|.|TRBJ2-7|TRBV12-3/TRBV12-4
CASGAGAGSAYEQYF
TGTGCCAGCGGAGCGGGGGCGGGTAGTGCCTACGAGCAGTACTTC
>.|.|TRBJ1-2|TRBV7-8
CASSLSTKGYYGYTF
TGTGCCAGCAGCTTATCGACCAAAGGATACTATGGCTACACCTTC
>.|few|TRBJ2-3|TRBV4-1
CASNQYRDHITDTQYF
TGCGCCAGCAACCAGTACCGGGACCACATCACAGATACGCAGTATTTT
>TRBD2|few|TRBJ2-2|TRBV5-6
CASSFRSSGNTGELFF
TGTGCCAGCAGCTTTCGATCTAGCGGGAACACCGGGGAGCTGTTTTTT
>.|.|TRBJ2-7|TRBV5-6
CASSLQGPGQYF
TGTGCCAGCAGCTTGCAGGGCCCGGGGCAGTACTTC
>TRBD1|.|TRBJ1-6|TRBV9
CASSPGQGRDSPLHF
TGTGCCAGCAGCCCAGGACAGGGGAGAGATTCACCCCTCCACTTT
>.|few|TRBJ2-3|TRBV19
CASSIGVVPSTDTQYF
TGTGCCAGTAGTATCGGTGTGGTACCAAGCACAGATACGCAGTATTTT
>TRBD2|.|TRBJ2-5|TRBV7-2
CASSFGLAGGPQYF
TGTGCCAGCAGCTTTGGACTAGCGGGAGGTCCACAGTACTTC
>.|.|TRBJ2-1|TRBV12-3/TRBV12-4
CASSLERSPQFF
TGTGCCAGCAGTTTAGAACGGTCCCCGCAGTTCTTC
>.|.|TRBJ2-3|TRBV9
CASSVDAITQYF
TGTGCCAGCAGCGTAGATGCAATTACGCAGTATTTT
>.|.|TRBJ1-1|TRBV6-1
CASSEGPEILRNTEAFF
TGTGCCAGCAGTGAAGGGCCGGAAATACTGCGGAACACTGAAGCTTTCTTT
>.|.|TRBJ2-7|TRBV6-2/TRBV6-3
CASSYGDTLINEQYF
TGTGCCAGCAGTTACGGGGACACCTTAATAAACGAGCAGTACTTC
>.|.|TRBJ2-4|TRBV7-9
CASSSPNRRDKNIQYF
TGTGCCAGCAGCTCCCCCAACCGGCGAGACAAAAACATTCAGTACTTC
>TRBD1|few|TRBJ1-6|TRBV9
CASSEQGALPYNSPLHF
TGTGCCAGCAGCGAACAGGGGGCGCTTCCTTATAATTCACCCCTCCACTTT
>.|few|TRBJ2-3|TRBV10-3
CAIGSGRTAVDTQYF
TGTGCCATCGGGAGCGGGCGGACGGCGGTAGATACGCAGTATTTT
>TRBD1|few|TRBJ2-5|TRBV14
CASSQETGVQETQYF
TGTGCCAGCAGCCAAGAAACAGGGGTACAAGAGACCCAGTACTTC
>.|few|TRBJ2-7|TRBV29-1
CSVTIPSQLVEQYF
TGCAGCGTGACCATCCCCTCACAACTAGTAGAGCAGTACTTC
>TRBD1|.|TRBJ1-2|TRBV9
CASSVGTGVYGYTF
TGTGCCAGCAGCGTAGGTACAGGGGTTTATGGCTACACCTTC
>.|.|TRBJ2-7|TRBV6-1
CASSKRGTGSEQYF
TGTGCCAGCAGTAAAAGGGGGACCGGGAGCGAGCAGTACTTC
>TRBD1|.|TRBJ2-7|TRBV5-6
CASSQGQGAAEQYF
TGTGCCAGCAGCCAAGGACAGGGGGCGGCTGAGCAGTACTTC
>.|.|TRBJ1-5|TRBV2
CASSDPGLQPQHF
TGTGCCAGCAGTGACCCAGGGCTTCAGCCCCAGCATTTT
>TRBD2|.|TRBJ2-1|TRBV28
CASSSLARNSYNEQFF
TGTGCCAGCAGTTCACTAGCGCGTAACTCCTACAATGAGCAGTTCTTC
>.|.|TRBJ2-1|TRBV12-3/TRBV12-4
CASSGAGREFF
TGTGCCAGCTCCGGGGCAGGGCGCGAGTTCTTC
>TRBD1|.|TRBJ2-7|TRBV27
CASSSYGTGLYEQYF
TGTGCCAGCAGCTCTTACGGGACAGGGTTATACGAGCAGTACTTC
>.|.|TRBJ1-1|TRBV19
CASSANTEAFF
TGTGCCAGTAGCGCCAACACTGAAGCTTTCTTT
>.|many|TRBJ2-7|TRBV5-1
CASSSRGEIYEQYF
TGCGCCAGCAGCTCCCGGGGAGAGATCTACGAGCAGTACTTC
>.|.|TRBJ2-7|TRBV3-1
CASSQVRRVSYEQYF
TGTGCCAGCAGCCAAGTCCGACGGGTCTCCTACGAGCAGTACTTC
>.|.|TRBJ2-5|TRBV12-3/TRBV12-4
CASGQLQETQYF
TGTGCCAGCGGACAGCTCCAAGAGACCCAGTACTTC
>.|.|TRBJ1-5|TRBV7-6
CASGTGGLQPQHF
TGTGCCAGCGGGACGGGAGGGTTGCAGCCCCAGCATTTT
>.|.|TRBJ2-7|TRBV4-1
CASSQEQAGPYEQYF
TGCGCCAGCAGCCAAGAACAGGCAGGGCCCTACGAGCAGTACTTC
>.|.|TRBJ2-3|TRBV20-1
CSAREVAADTQYF
TGCAGTGCTAGGGAGGTAGCAGCAGATACGCAGTATTTT
>.|.|TRBJ2-2|TRBV7-2
CASSKRPPNTGELFF
TGTGCCAGCAGCAAGAGGCCCCCGAACACCGGGGAGCTGTTTTTT
>TRBD2|few|TRBJ2-1|TRBV24-1
CATSDFGTSGMGEQFF
TGTGCCACCAGTGATTTCGGGACTAGCGGGATGGGCGAGCAGTTCTTC
>TRBD1|.|TRBJ1-2|TRBV5-1
CASSLTKTGIHGYTF
TGCGCCAGCAGCTTAACGAAGACAGGGATCCATGGCTACACCTTC
>.|many|TRBJ2-3|TRBV10-3
CAISEPRRSPDTQYF
TGTGCCATCAGTGAGCCCCGGAGGAGCCCAGATACGCAGTATTTT
>TRBD1|few|TRBJ2-1|TRBV7-2
CASSTGTGGNEQFF
TGTGCCAGCAGCACAGGGACAGGGGGCAATGAGCAGTTCTTC
>.|few|TRBJ2-1|TRBV5-6
CASSSGPGGSSYNEQFF
TGTGCCAGCAGCTCAGGCCCAGGGGGGAGCTCCTACAATGAGCAGTTCTTC
>TRBD1|.|TRBJ2-3|TRBV7-6
CASSAVGQGGADTQYF
TGTGCCAGCAGCGCAGTGGGACAGGGCGGGGCAGATACGCAGTATTTT
>.|.|TRBJ2-3|TRBV20-1
CSARRLGIEDTQYF
TGCAGTGCTAGAAGATTGGGCATTGAAGATACGCAGTATTTT
>.|.|TRBJ1-1|TRBV29-1
CSVERVSTEAFF
TGCAGCGTCGAGAGGGTTAGCACTGAAGCTTTCTTT
>.|.|TRBJ2-2|TRBV27
CASSSGESNTGELFF
TGTGCCAGCAGTTCAGGGGAGTCGAACACCGGGGAGCTGTTTTTT
>.|few|TRBJ2-7|TRBV25-1
CASSAEGDGASYEQYF
TGTGCCAGCAGTGCGGAAGGAGATGGGGCCTCTTACGAGCAGTACTTC
>.|few|TRBJ1-3|TRBV20-1
CSARDEGTGNTIYF
TGCAGTGCTAGAGATGAGGGGACGGGAAACACCATATATTTT
>TRBD1|.|TRBJ2-7|TRBV5-1
CASSWTGNDEQYF
TGCGCCAGCAGCTGGACAGGGAATGACGAGCAGTACTTC
>TRBD1|few|TRBJ2-3|TRBV24-1
CATSVSGQGSTDTQYF
TGTGCCACCAGTGTTTCGGGACAGGGTAGCACAGATACGCAGTATTTT